A single sample gave rise to the 12 T cell receptor beta chains below, sequenced in a study of Tregs in tolerant kidney transplant recipients. Related graft donors supplied nonmyeloablative bone marrow transplants, and mixed chimerism was transient. Using immunoSEQ multiplex PCR, the repertoire was profiled, and TCRdb retains in-frame clones only, with some absent. This sample has 45,000 to 55,000 clones, with about 90% found just once. The sample in question was CD8+ T cells from blood (PBMCs), obtained 24 months after the transplant. These receptors originate from a human patient who received a combined kidney and bone marrow transplant. Some of the T cells may derive from the graft donor.

The chain combines TRBV30 with TRBJ2-2; TRBD1 matches at 7 bases. This CDR3 has 14 amino acids. Per germline, CDR1 GTSNPN and CDR2 SVGIG (reference sequence). With 3 bases clipped from V and 3 bases from J, the junction kept 4 bases outside the gene matches. CDR3 amino acids: CAWRAGGYTGELFF. CDR3 bases: TGTGCCTGGAGGGCAGGGGGTTACACCGGGGAGCTGTTTTTT.

The V call is TRBV12-5, the J call TRBJ2-1, with D possibly being TRBD1 (6 bases). The CDR3 runs to 12 residues. V was shortened by 6 bases and J by 7 bases, with 10 bases between the two germline ends. Germline CDR1 LGHNT, CDR2 FRNRAP. DNA for the CDR3: TGTGCTAGTGGCCCACAGGGAAATGAGCAGTTCTTC. Translated, it gives CASGPQGNEQFF.

The gene calls are TRBV7-9 and TRBJ2-3; tentatively, D is TRBD2 (6 bases). V dropped 4 bases and J dropped 4 bases, with 21 bases sitting between them. The CDR3 runs 17 residues. From germline, CDR1 is SEHNR and CDR2 FQNEAQ (reference sequence). Here the CDR3 DNA reads TGTGCCAGCAGCTGGCCCTTGAGCGGAGGGGCGGCAGATACGCAGTATTTT. It translates to CASSWPLSGGAADTQYF.

The rearrangement joins TRBV27 to TRBJ2-7; D tentatively fits TRBD1 or TRBD2 (6 bases each). This CDR3 region has 14 residues. Trimming took off 6 bases at V and 3 bases at J, with 15 bases between the two ends. CDR1 is MNHEY, CDR2 SMNVEV, per germline (reference sequence). CDR3 nucleotides: TGTGCCAGCAGGTTAGGGGGGAAGCACTACGAGCAGTACTTC. This translates into CASRLGGKHYEQYF.

This chain uses TRBV6-7 with TRBJ2-1; D gene uncertain. TRBV6-7 counts as an open reading frame of uncertain function. The V end lost 3 bases, the J end lost 3 bases, and 6 bases lay between the germline ends. The CDR3 runs 13 residues. Here the CDR3 DNA reads TGTGCCAGCAGTTATCCAGGCTACAATGAGCAGTTCTTC. Translation: CASSYPGYNEQFF.

The V call is TRBV27, the J call TRBJ2-7; D perhaps matches TRBD2 (5 bases). The CDR3 sequence is 13 residues long. Germline CDR1 is MNHEY and CDR2 is SMNVEV (reference sequence). The V end lost 4 bases, the J end lost 7 bases, and 14 bases lay between the germline ends. The CDR3 coding sequence is TGTGCCAGCAGTTACGGGGAATCTTGGGAGCAGTACTTC. It is translated as CASSYGESWEQYF.

This chain's CDR3 is CASSSLAGAGELFF. CDR3 sequence (DNA): TGTGCCAGCAGCTCACTAGCGGGGGCCGGGGAGCTGTTTTTT. This sequence joins TRBV11-2 and TRBJ2-2; 11 bases align to TRBD2. The CDR3 length is 14 residues. V was pared by 4 bases and J by 6 bases, with 1 base of the junction left unmatched. Germline CDR1 SGHAT, CDR2 FQNNGV.

The V gene is TRBV6-5, the J gene TRBJ2-7, with 7 bases identical to TRBD1. The germline V gene has CDR1 MNHEY and CDR2 SVGAGI. Losses at the gene ends were 2 bases for V and 2 bases for J; bases not matched to a gene: 3. The length of the CDR3 is 14 residues. The CDR3 loop is CASSYGTATYEQYF. The CDR3 DNA is TGTGCCAGCAGTTACGGGACAGCTACCTACGAGCAGTACTTC.

This clone was seen once. The chain links TRBV6-5 to TRBJ2-3; possibly TRBD2 for D (6 bases). This CDR3 has 15 amino acids. V was shortened by 5 bases and J by 0 bases, with 12 bases between the two germline ends. Germline-derived CDR1 and CDR2 are MNHEY and SVGAGI. The CDR3 DNA reads as TGTGCCAGCAGTCGCCTTGGGACTAGCACAGATACGCAGTATTTT. It is translated as CASSRLGTSTDTQYF.

The chain combines TRBV4-1 with TRBJ2-1; D perhaps matches TRBD2 (7 bases). Trimming pared 3 bases from V and 10 bases from J, leaving 22 bases between. The CDR3 consists of 16 residues. The germline CDR1 and CDR2 sequences are MGHRA and YSYEKL. CDR3 DNA: TGCGCCAGCAGCCACCGAGGGGGGGACCTTATAGGCGAGCAGTTCTTC. Translation: CASSHRGGDLIGEQFF.

The chain recombines TRBV25-1 with TRBJ2-3, with 10 positions matching TRBD2. The CDR3 spans 15 residues. Per the germline V gene, CDR1 is MGHDK and CDR2 is SYGVNS. V was clipped by 5 bases and J by 1 base; unmatched bases: 3. The CDR3 DNA sequence: TGTGCCAGCAGTCTTCTAGCGGGAGGCACAGATACGCAGTATTTT. This gives the protein CASSLLAGGTDTQYF.

This clone appeared once. The V gene is TRBV2, the J gene TRBJ1-2; no definite D call. The CDR3 has 14 amino acids. V was trimmed by 3 bases and J by 7 bases, leaving 15 bases between them. Germline V gene sequence: CDR1 SNHLY, CDR2 FYNNEI. CDR3 protein: CASSDTRVKGGYTF. The CDR3 nucleotides are TGTGCCAGCAGTGACACGAGGGTCAAAGGTGGCTACACCTTC.